The sequence of this TCR beta chain was determined in a study of control samples from healthy donors and cancer patients. Data came from immunoSEQ multiplex PCR; TCRdb stores just in-frame clones and leaves some out. The table lists approximately 60,000 clones, roughly nine tenths of them singletons. V gave up 5 bases and J gave up 3 bases, with 11 bases separating them. The CDR3 has 15 residues. From germline, CDR1 is PRHDT and CDR2 FYEKMQ (reference sequence). This chain uses TRBV13 with TRBJ2-6, with unresolved D. This TCR was sampled from a woman between 45 and 65 years old with colorectal cancer. The source material was PBMCs. CDR3 in amino acids: CASSPSAVGANVLTF. In DNA form, the CDR3 reads TGTGCCAGCAGCCCCTCTGCGGTTGGGGCCAACGTCCTGACTTTC.